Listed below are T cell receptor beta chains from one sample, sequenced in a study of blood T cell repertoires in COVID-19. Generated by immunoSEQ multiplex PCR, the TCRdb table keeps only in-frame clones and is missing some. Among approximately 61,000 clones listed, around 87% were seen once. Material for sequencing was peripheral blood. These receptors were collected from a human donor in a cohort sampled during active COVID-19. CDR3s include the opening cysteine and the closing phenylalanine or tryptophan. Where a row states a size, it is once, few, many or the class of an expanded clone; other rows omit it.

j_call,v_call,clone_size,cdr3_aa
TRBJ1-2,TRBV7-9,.,CASSSTGVYGYTF
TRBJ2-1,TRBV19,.,CASSMRRLNEQFF
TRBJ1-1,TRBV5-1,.,CASSPFSGTANTEAFF
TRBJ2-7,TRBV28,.,CASSLGQPYEQYF
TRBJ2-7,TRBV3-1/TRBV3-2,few,CASSQGTLSYEQYF
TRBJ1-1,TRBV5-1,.,CASSSAQGITEAFF
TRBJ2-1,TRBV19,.,CASRNRGTYNEQFF
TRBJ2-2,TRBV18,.,CASSPLVSSELFF
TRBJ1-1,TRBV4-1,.,CASSRLQGMPNTEAFF
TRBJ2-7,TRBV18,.,CASSPLSRRRGDEQYF
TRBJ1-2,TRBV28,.,CASSPPGGLKGGYTF
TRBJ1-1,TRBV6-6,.,CASSYSLSWNTEAFF
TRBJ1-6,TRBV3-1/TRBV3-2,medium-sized,CASSQATAGGISPLHF
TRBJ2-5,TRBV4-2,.,CASSRPRGSGRLVETQYF
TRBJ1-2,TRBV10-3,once,CAIGQGTNYGYTF
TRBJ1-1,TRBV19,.,CASSIIGADLVFNTEAFF